This T cell receptor beta chain was obtained from a study of Graves' ophthalmopathy and Graves' hyperthyroidism. There are many counts of this clonotype. Its specificity is not known. Scientists amplified the TCR beta CDR3 regions from RNA transcripts. The workflow started with a first-round RT-PCR run with HTBI primers and then moved on to a second-round multiplex PCR. TCRdb re-called the multiplex PCR reads with MiXCR, one entry per CDR3 protein. Among about 370,000 distinct CDR3 sequences listed, roughly 15% were seen once. The V end was cut by 5 bases, the J end by 7 bases, with 9 bases between. Germline V gives CDR1 MDHEN, CDR2 SYDVKM. The CDR3 runs 11 residues. Findings and limits, study-wide: The majority of expanded thyroid clonotypes above 0.001 frequency also occurred in blood.

This clonotype originated in an adult woman with stable Graves' hyperthyroidism. What was sequenced was peripheral blood. This chain links TRBV28 with TRBJ2-7; D gene uncertain. The CDR3 reads CASSPYGEQYF. The CDR3 DNA reads TGTGCCAGCAGTCCTTATGGAGAGCAGTACTTC.